The 23 T cell receptor beta chains below come from one sample, sequenced in a study of beta chain features in type 1 diabetes. Study-level results: Moderate but significant shortening of TCRB CDR3s was recorded in all four CD4+ subsets from Type 1 diabetes patients.

Of the isolated RNA, all was reverse transcribed, and so the sequenced material was expressed TCRB transcripts. Libraries were prepared by immunoSEQ multiplex PCR; TCRdb keeps only in-frame clonotypes and omits some of them. The data show roughly 160,000 clones, with approximately 7.8% seen just once and approximately 1% held by the top ten. No antigen has been identified for these receptors. The sample was central memory CD4+ T cells from blood. These receptor sequences come from a woman aged 40 to 50 with type 1 diabetes.

The table lists this clone with a few counts. V is TRBV18 and J is TRBJ1-1; TRBD1 is a possible D gene (5 bases). V shed 4 bases and J shed 4 bases, with 13 bases lying between them. The CDR3 consists of 14 residues. Per the germline V gene, CDR1 is KGHSH and CDR2 is LQKENI. CDR3 DNA sequence: TGTGCCAGCTCACTAGTTCAGGGAGGCACTGAAGCTTTCTTT. Its translation: CASSLVQGGTEAFF.

The CDR3 here is CASQEDRATEAFF. The CDR3 coding sequence is TGTGCCAGCCAAGAGGACAGGGCCACTGAAGCTTTCTTT. This chain links TRBV2 with TRBJ1-1, with 8 bases fitting TRBD1. The CDR3 loop spans 13 amino acids. Germline CDR1 SNHLY, CDR2 FYNNEI. With 8 bases clipped from V and 4 bases from J, the junction kept 6 bases outside the gene matches.

This clone was recorded at least ten times. J is TRBJ1-2 and V is TRBV27; no clear D. The germline CDR1 and CDR2 sequences are MNHEY and SMNVEV (reference sequence). CDR3 length: 13 amino acids. Trimming shortened V by 8 bases and J by 1 base, and 11 bases separated the two germline ends. The DNA of the CDR3 is TGTGCCAGCCGCCGGGATGTTAACTATGGCTACACCTTC. Its protein product is CASRRDVNYGYTF.

This chain uses TRBV7-2 with TRBJ2-3, with 8 bases fitting TRBD2. The CDR3 is made up of 14 amino acids. CDR1 and CDR2 from the germline V gene are SGHTA and FQGNSA. V gave up 8 bases and J gave up 1 base; unmatched junction bases: 5. The CDR3 is CASGMTSGTDTQYF. In DNA, the CDR3 is TGTGCCAGCGGTATGACTAGCGGCACAGATACGCAGTATTTT.

The V gene is TRBV18, the J gene TRBJ2-2; a possible D gene is TRBD1 (6 bases). This CDR3 contains 17 residues. Looked up from germline, CDR1 is KGHSH and CDR2 is LQKENI. Trimming left V 2 bases short and J 0 bases short, with 13 bases between. The CDR3: CASSPRGNGPNTGELFF. DNA for the CDR3: TGTGCCAGCTCACCAAGGGGGAACGGTCCGAACACCGGGGAGCTGTTTTTT.

This clone was counted only a few times. The rearrangement uses TRBV5-1 and TRBJ1-1; unclear D gene. Germline CDR1 is SGHRS and CDR2 is YFSETQ. The ends were cut back, 4 bases at V and 0 bases at J, with 13 bases in the middle. CDR3 length equals 15 residues. The CDR3 loop reads CASSQAGSMNTEAFF. CDR3 in DNA: TGCGCCAGCAGCCAGGCGGGTAGTATGAACACTGAAGCTTTCTTT.

This clone has a handful of counts. The chain carries TRBV5-5 and TRBJ2-3; the D is unclear. Between the trimmed V and J ends, which lost 4 bases and 0 bases, there was a span of 9 bases. The V gene's germline CDR1 is SGHKS and CDR2 YYEKEE (reference sequence). The CDR3 spans 14 residues. CDR3 in DNA: TGTGCCAGCAGCCCTGTCAGAAGCACAGATACGCAGTATTTT. Protein product: CASSPVRSTDTQYF.

This chain links TRBV5-6 with TRBJ2-5, with D possibly TRBD1 on 6 matching bases. This CDR3 spans 15 amino acids. Germline lookup yields CDR1 SGHDT and CDR2 YYEEEE. V was trimmed by 4 bases and J by 3 bases, leaving 16 bases between them. This chain's CDR3 is CASSLQGTIKETQYF. The CDR3 coding sequence is TGTGCCAGCAGCCTCCAGGGGACAATCAAAGAGACCCAGTACTTC.

This clone was observed a few times. The V call is TRBV9, the J call TRBJ2-6; tentative D call: TRBD1 (6 bases). Trimming took off 4 bases at V and 4 bases at J, with 18 bases between the two ends. The length of the CDR3 is 17 residues. Per the germline V gene, CDR1 is SGDLS and CDR2 is YYNGEE. The CDR3 spells CASSPLTGPRGANVLTF. As DNA, the CDR3 is TGTGCCAGCAGCCCTCTGACAGGTCCAAGGGGGGCCAACGTCCTGACTTTC.

In DNA, the CDR3 is TGTGCCAGTAGTATGGCAGGGGCCTCCATGGCCAACGTCCTGACTTTC. Protein sequence: CASSMAGASMANVLTF. The V and J genes are TRBV19 and TRBJ2-6; tentatively, D is TRBD1 (6 bases). V lost 3 bases and J lost 6, with 15 bases in between. The germline CDR1 and CDR2 sequences are LNHDA and SQIVND (reference sequence). There are 16 residues in the CDR3.

This clone appeared a few times. This rearrangement joins TRBV5-1 to TRBJ2-7; D remains ambiguous. CDR3 length: 14 residues. In germline, CDR1 is SGHRS, CDR2 YFSETQ. V was trimmed by 5 bases and J by 3 bases, leaving 15 bases between them. The CDR3 nucleotides are TGCGCCAGCAGACTTTTGTGGTCCGACTACGAGCAGTACTTC. It specifies CASRLLWSDYEQYF.

The table lists this clone with a few counts. The chain carries TRBV7-3 and TRBJ2-1; 10 bases map to TRBD2. V trimming: 5 bases; J trimming: 7 bases; junction bases outside the gene matches: 8. This CDR3 has 15 residues. Germline CDR1 SGHTA, CDR2 FQGTGA. The CDR3 nucleotides read TGTGCCAGCAGCGGTCCGGGACTAGCGAGGAATGAGCAGTTCTTC. It translates to CASSGPGLARNEQFF.

This rearrangement joins TRBV6-6 to TRBJ1-2; 7 bases line up with TRBD1. The CDR3 extends over 13 amino acids. Germline V CDR1 and CDR2: MNHNY, SVGAGI (reference sequence). J gave up 6 bases and V 1 base, and 2 bases lay outside the gene matches. CDR3 nucleotide sequence: TGTGCCAGCAGTTACTATGGGACAGATGGCTACACCTTC. Residues: CASSYYGTDGYTF.

CDR3 loop: CASSFPTGATNEKLFF. In nucleotides, the CDR3 is TGTGCCAGCAGTTTTCCAACGGGGGCAACTAATGAAAAACTGTTTTTT. V gene TRBV28 combines with J gene TRBJ1-4, with D possibly TRBD1 on 5 matching bases. Looked up from germline, CDR1 is MDHEN and CDR2 is SYDVKM. V dropped 3 bases and J dropped 0 bases, with 11 bases sitting between them. CDR3 length equals 16 residues.

The V gene is TRBV7-8, the J gene TRBJ1-2; D is possibly TRBD1 (5 bases). Trimming pared 1 base from V and 4 bases from J, leaving 13 bases between. The CDR3 covers 15 residues. CDR1 and CDR2 from the germline V gene are SGHVS and FQNEAQ. In DNA form, the CDR3 reads TGTGCCAGCAGCTTAGATGGGACTGTTACCTATGGCTACACCTTC. Protein product: CASSLDGTVTYGYTF.

The sample holds a few counts of this clone. This chain connects TRBV7-9 to TRBJ1-2, with TRBD1 matching 7 bases. CDR1 and CDR2 from the germline V gene are SEHNR and FQNEAQ (reference sequence). V lost 6 bases and J lost 6; bases outside the gene matches: 10. The CDR3 consists of 14 residues. The CDR3 spells CASSPNPGGNGYTF. The CDR3 nucleotides read TGTGCCAGCAGTCCCAATCCAGGGGGAAATGGCTACACCTTC.

This clone was counted between two and nine times. The rearrangement links TRBV4-3 to TRBJ1-5; D call uncertain. Germline-derived CDR1 and CDR2 are LGHNA and YSLEER. Between the trimmed V and J ends, which lost 3 bases and 0 bases, there was a span of 9 bases. This CDR3 is 15 amino acids long. Here the CDR3 reads CASSQGLFSNQPQHF. The CDR3 DNA is TGCGCCAGCAGCCAGGGCCTTTTTAGCAATCAGCCCCAGCATTTT.

Only a few counts were recorded for this clone. The CDR3 DNA sequence: TGTGCCAGCAGCTTACCCAGGGGTTGGAATTCACCCCTCCACTTT. Protein: CASSLPRGWNSPLHF. The chain carries TRBV7-2 and TRBJ1-6; the D gene is possibly TRBD1 (6 bases). There are 15 residues in the CDR3. The V end lost 2 bases, the J end lost 7 bases, and 12 bases lay between the germline ends. Germline V gives CDR1 SGHTA, CDR2 FQGNSA. Filled out from reference TRBV7-2 and TRBJ1-6, the complete variable domain reads GAGVSQSPSNKVTEKGKDVELRCDPISGHTALYWYRQSLGQGLEFLIYFQGNSAPDKSGLPSDRFSAERTGGSVSTLTIQRTQQEDSAVYLCASSLPRGWNSPLHFGNGTRLTVT.

This clone was recorded a few times. The chain employs TRBV5-4 and TRBJ2-7; D remains ambiguous. Trimming cost V 3 bases and J 1 base, with 5 bases left between them. The CDR3 length is 12 residues. Germline V lookup: CDR1 SGHNT, CDR2 YYREEE (reference sequence). CDR3 nucleotides: TGTGCCAGCAGCTCCTTTTCCTACGAGCAGTACTTC. As protein: CASSSFSYEQYF. Complete variable domain (other parts from reference TRBV5-4 and TRBJ2-7): ETGVTQSPTHLIKTRGQQVTLRCSSQSGHNTVSWYQQALGQGPQFIFQYYREEENGRGNFPPRFSGLQFPNYSSELNVNALELDDSALYLCASSSFSYEQYFGPGTRLTVT.

This clone was counted many times. This chain uses TRBV18 with TRBJ2-1; D call uncertain. V was pared by 0 bases and J by 9 bases, with 15 bases between. The CDR3 contains 15 residues. Germline lookup yields CDR1 KGHSH and CDR2 LQKENI. CDR3 bases: TGTGCCAGCTCACCACCGATGTCCTTTAACGGTGAGCAGTTCTTC. Translated, it gives CASSPPMSFNGEQFF.

The chain uses TRBV28 and TRBJ1-2; 8 bases agree with TRBD1. V trimming: 4 bases; J trimming: 1 base; junction bases outside the gene matches: 8. The CDR3 extends over 16 amino acids. The V gene's germline CDR1 is MDHEN and CDR2 SYDVKM. The CDR3 protein is CASSSPSTGDNYGYTF. CDR3 nucleotide sequence: TGTGCCAGCAGTTCCCCGTCGACAGGGGATAACTATGGCTACACCTTC.

This clone was counted only a few times. The rearrangement uses TRBV28 and TRBJ1-6, with TRBD1 identical over 7 bases. V trimming: 5 bases; J trimming: 10 bases; junction bases outside the gene matches: 11. CDR3 length equals 15 residues. CDR1 MDHEN and CDR2 SYDVKM come from the germline V gene. CDR3 bases: TGTGCCAGCAGTGAGGGGGCAGCCTATATGTCACCCCTCCACTTT. Its protein product is CASSEGAAYMSPLHF.

This clone has only a few counts. The chain combines TRBV28 with TRBJ2-7, with TRBD2 identical over 7 bases. CDR1 and CDR2 (germline): MDHEN, SYDVKM. CDR3 length: 14 amino acids. V was clipped by 7 bases and J by 4 bases; unmatched bases: 10. CDR3 region: CASTAWGLTYEQYF. CDR3 nucleotide sequence: TGTGCCAGCACCGCTTGGGGACTAACATACGAGCAGTACTTC.